These T cell receptor beta chains were read from a single sample in a study of cytomegalovirus exposure and HLA in healthy donors. Clones were read by immunoSEQ multiplex PCR, and TCRdb kept only the in-frame ones, dropping some. The sample has around 100,000 clones, roughly 84% seen once; the top ten hold around 2.3%. The material sequenced was PBMCs. These TCRs come from a man younger than 30 in good health and CMV-seronegative. Each CDR3 is given with its conserved first and last residue. Each record gives: V gene, J gene, D gene, CDR3 protein. The D gene is left open where the match is weak.

v_call: TRBV10-3
j_call: TRBJ2-7
d_call: -
cdr3_aa: CAISDSLYEQYF

v_call: TRBV19
j_call: TRBJ1-4
d_call: TRBD1
cdr3_aa: CASSRDRGNEKLFF

v_call: TRBV29-1
j_call: TRBJ2-5
d_call: -
cdr3_aa: CSVPILASETQYF

v_call: TRBV28
j_call: TRBJ2-7
d_call: TRBD2
cdr3_aa: CASSPPGLAGGDEQYF

v_call: TRBV27
j_call: TRBJ1-1
d_call: -
cdr3_aa: CASSPDGGYTEAFF

v_call: TRBV6-5
j_call: TRBJ2-5
d_call: TRBD2
cdr3_aa: CASSYNLAGVKTQYF

v_call: TRBV9
j_call: TRBJ2-2
d_call: TRBD1
cdr3_aa: CASRLDRGPYTGELFF

v_call: TRBV6-1
j_call: TRBJ2-7
d_call: -
cdr3_aa: CASNTGSGLAYEQYF

v_call: TRBV2
j_call: TRBJ2-3
d_call: TRBD1
cdr3_aa: CASSPGQGTDTQYF

v_call: TRBV19
j_call: TRBJ1-5
d_call: TRBD1
cdr3_aa: CASTEQGGQPQHF

v_call: TRBV5-4
j_call: TRBJ2-3
d_call: TRBD1
cdr3_aa: CASSSGQVSTDTQYF

v_call: TRBV10-3
j_call: TRBJ2-5
d_call: TRBD1
cdr3_aa: CAISRDRGGETQYF

v_call: TRBV4-3
j_call: TRBJ2-2
d_call: -
cdr3_aa: CASSQAPSGGNTGELFF

v_call: TRBV4-1
j_call: TRBJ2-7
d_call: -
cdr3_aa: CASSQVMARGSYEQYF